A single sample is the source of the 14 T cell receptor beta chains below, sequenced in a study of T cells in Graves' hyperthyroidism and ophthalmopathy. It was RNA transcripts that yielded the amplified TCR beta CDR3 regions. The HTBI primer set drove a first-round RT-PCR of the TCR CDR3. TCRdb called the multiplex PCR reads again in MiXCR, with one record for every CDR3 protein. Of roughly 700,000 distinct CDR3 sequences detected, about 15% appear once; the ten largest clones hold roughly a tenth. The specimen sequenced was blood. These receptors all come from a woman aged 18 to 35 with Graves' hyperthyroidism.

The chain is built from TRBV3-1 and TRBJ1-1, with a tentative D call TRBD1 (5 bases). The better agreement between TRBJ2-2 and the DNA end casts doubt on the J call. Germline-derived CDR1 and CDR2 are LGHDT and YNNKEL (reference sequence). This CDR3 contains 14 residues. CDR3: CASSQDRGRGKLFF. CDR3 in DNA: TGTGCCAGCAGCCAAGATAGGGGCCGTGGGAAGCTGTTTTTT.

This clonotype was counted many times. This sequence joins TRBV7-8 and TRBJ2-5, with 7 positions matching TRBD1. V gave up 5 bases and J gave up 4 bases; unmatched junction bases: 7. Germline V gene data show CDR1 as SGHVS and CDR2 as FQNEAQ. The CDR3 length is 14 residues. The CDR3 DNA reads TGTGCCAGCAGCACGCGGACAGGACGAGAGACCCAGTACTTC. Its translation is CASSTRTGRETQYF.

Worth noting for this clonotype: Sequence at one end of the junction differs from germline and may be a read error. The chain uses TRBV6-2 or TRBV6-3 and TRBJ1-6; 8 bases line up with TRBD1. This CDR3 has 15 amino acids. Germline V gene lookup returns CDR1 MNHEY and CDR2 SVGEGT. Here the CDR3 reads CAISVAGQGFSPLHF. The CDR3 DNA reads TGTGCCATCAGTGTCGCAGGACAGGGTTTTTCACCCCTCCACTTT.

This clonotype was counted ten times or more. The rearrangement links TRBV7-8 to TRBJ2-7; D is perhaps TRBD1 (5 bases). This CDR3 is 14 amino acids long. Trimming removed 1 base at V and 5 bases at J, with 12 bases between. Germline CDR1 is SGHVS and CDR2 is FQNEAQ. In nucleotides, the CDR3 is TGTGCCAGCAGCTTAGGTCCAGGGCATCACGAGCAGTACTTC. Its protein is CASSLGPGHHEQYF.

This clonotype showed up just a few times. One end of the junction varies from germline; a read error may be responsible. The rearrangement uses TRBV11-2 and TRBJ2-1; TRBD2 might be the D (5 bases). Germline V gene data show CDR1 as SGHAT and CDR2 as FQNNGV. This CDR3 comprises 15 residues. CDR3 amino acids: CANSLGLAGDNEQFF. The CDR3 bases are TGTGCCAACAGCTTAGGGCTAGCTGGCGACAATGAGCAGTTCTTC.

The J gene is TRBJ2-7, the V gene TRBV6-5; D possibly corresponds to TRBD2 (7 bases). In germline, CDR1 is MNHEY, CDR2 SVGAGI. The CDR3 contains 13 residues. V dropped 8 bases and J dropped 2 bases, with 13 bases sitting between them. In DNA, the CDR3 is TGTGCCAGCGGTAGGGGGAGGGCCTACGAGCAGTACTTC. It specifies CASGRGRAYEQYF.

The gene calls are TRBV19 and TRBJ1-6; 8 bases are shared with TRBD1. CDR1 is LNHDA and CDR2 is SQIVND in the germline V gene (reference sequence). V lost 5 bases and J lost 6; bases outside the gene matches: 6. This CDR3 region has 15 residues. The CDR3 bases are TGTGCCAGTAGTGTGAATGACAGGGGTAATTCACCCCTCCACTTT. Translating gives CASSVNDRGNSPLHF.

Many counts were recorded for this clonotype. This sequence joins TRBV28 and TRBJ2-4, with TRBD2 matching over 7 bases. The CDR3 is made up of 18 amino acids. V lost 4 bases and J lost 0; bases outside the gene matches: 12. Germline CDR1 and CDR2: MDHEN and SYDVKM. The CDR3 coding sequence is TGTGCCAGCAGTTCCGGGAGACGACTAGCCTTAGCCAAAAACATTCAGTACTTC. Protein product: CASSSGRRLALAKNIQYF.

This clonotype was seen many times. The V and J genes are TRBV20-1 and TRBJ2-3, with 9 bases aligning to TRBD2. The CDR3 covers 15 residues. Germline trimming cut 1 base from V and 4 bases from J; bases unmatched to any gene: 6. Germline CDR1 and CDR2: DFQATT and SNEGSKA (reference sequence). CDR3 loop: CSARGVSGRADTQYF. DNA for the CDR3: TGCAGTGCTAGAGGGGTTAGCGGGAGAGCAGATACGCAGTATTTT.

This clonotype was detected a few times. The V and J genes are TRBV19 and TRBJ2-1; the D gene is possibly TRBD1 (5 bases). Trimming took 4 bases from V and 5 from J, leaving 15 bases between them. The CDR3 is 15 amino acids. Germline-derived CDR1 and CDR2 are LNHDA and SQIVND (reference sequence). The CDR3 is CASSKNPGLNNEQFF. CDR3 nucleotide sequence: TGTGCCAGTAGTAAAAATCCAGGGTTGAACAATGAGCAGTTCTTC.

This clonotype was seen a single time. This chain joins TRBV14 and TRBJ1-1; D is uncertain. Germline assignment: CDR1 SGHDN and CDR2 FVKESK. V was cut by 7 bases and J by 4 bases, with 13 bases left in between. This CDR3 has 13 residues. The CDR3 reads CASTRAPGTEAFF. The CDR3 nucleotides are TGTGCCAGCACCCGGGCCCCTGGCACTGAAGCTTTCTTT.

Many counts were recorded for this clonotype. V is TRBV7-8 and J is TRBJ2-1; 16 bases match TRBD2. V was pared by 4 bases and J by 3 bases, with 12 bases of the junction left unmatched. The CDR3 length is 20 residues. The germline V gene encodes CDR1 SGHVS and CDR2 FQNEAQ. The CDR3 bases are TGTGCCAGCAGCTGGGGACCGGGACTAGCGGGAGGGGAAATCTACAATGAGCAGTTCTTC. Protein sequence: CASSWGPGLAGGEIYNEQFF. Variable domain in full (rest from reference TRBV7-8 and TRBJ2-1): GAGVSQSPRYKVAKRGQDVALRCDPISGHVSLFWYQQALGQGPEFLTYFQNEAQLDKSGLPSDRFFAERPEGSVSTLKIQRTQQEDSAVYLCASSWGPGLAGGEIYNEQFFGPGTRLTVL.

This clonotype occurred a few times. The V and J genes are TRBV6-1 and TRBJ1-1, with no clear D. Germline V lookup: CDR1 MNHNS, CDR2 SASEGT. The CDR3 contains 10 residues. Trimming left V 8 bases short and J 3 bases short, with 4 bases between. Here the CDR3 DNA reads TGTGCCAGCTGGGACACTGAAGCTTTCTTT. Translating gives CASWDTEAFF.

This clonotype occurred a few times. V is TRBV27 and J is TRBJ2-4, with 7 bases identical to TRBD2. The CDR3 sequence is 15 residues long. Trimming took 10 bases from V and 0 from J; bases not matched to a gene: 9. The germline gives CDR1 MNHEY, CDR2 SMNVEV (reference sequence). The CDR3 region has the DNA TGTGCCACCGCCCGGGGGGTGGGAGCCAAAAACATTCAGTACTTC. Encoded protein: CATARGVGAKNIQYF.